Below, one TCR beta chain is given with its context. Its antigen remains undetermined. Given a much more abundant clone one base away, this may be a read error. Donors were 35 to 40 systemically healthy Caucasian individuals from Russia aged roughly 6 to 90 years. About 9.1 milliliters of peripheral blood were collected from each donor into EDTA-treated Vacutainer tubes. Ficoll-Paque density-gradient centrifugation was used to isolate PBMCs, with at least 7 million obtained per sample. Trizol reagent was used to extract total RNA from PBMCs, with at least 5 micrograms per sample. For every donor, flow cytometry on a PBMC aliquot measured the percentage of naive CD45RAhigh/CD27high T cells. The CDR3, from cysteine to phenylalanine, totals 16 residues. Kept here is only the CDR3 DNA, which spans 48 bases and is read in frame from base 1. Via the germline V gene, CDR1 is MGHRA and CDR2 YSYEKL. The data belong to a study of blood T cells in healthy people across ages (dated by TCRdb to the mid-2010s). For the wider study: In model experiments, template switching captured roughly one uniquely barcoded TCR beta cDNA molecule for every two T cells. To track age-related changes in TCR beta repertoire diversity, the study relied on deep sequencing normalized with unique cDNA molecular identifiers. The donors were divided into four age groups: young (average around 16 years), middle-aged (almost 40), aged (approximately 62) and long-lived (roughly 82). Using the same blood draw, the study looked at two additional independent replicas of 1 million unique cDNA reads for two donors, one aged 18 to 29 and the other aged 80 or older. To avoid experimental bias, donors of different ages were spread randomly across the sequencing lanes.

The library was generated by 5' RACE. Sequencing instrument: Illumina HiSeq 2500. A second PCR of about 6 to 11 cycles was performed with a sample-barcoded 5' primer and a J-beta primer mix. Each TCR beta cDNA molecule received a unique molecular identifier from a template-switch 5' adaptor carrying 12 random nucleotides. At least 2.5 million CDR3-containing paired-end reads were obtained from each sample. First-strand cDNA was synthesized from all RNA with the Mint cDNA synthesis kit, primed by a TRBC-specific oligonucleotide. All cDNA was treated with uracil-DNA glycosylase and then went through a first 18-cycle PCR with the universal primers M1SS and BC2_uni_R. The paper's processing steps were these. Normalization of each sample was performed by random selection of 1 million high-quality reads, each carrying a distinct molecular identifier. Reads sharing molecular identifiers were discarded rather than binned into consensus sequences. MiTCR, with a Q25 quality threshold and the strictest error-elimination algorithm, was used for CDR3 identification, clonotype clustering and error correction. Lower-bound total TCR beta diversity was estimated with a nonparametric unseen species model using Euler transformation. TCRdb reprocessed the public reads (quality trimming at Q25 with fastp, clone calling with MiXCR) and kept in-frame beta chains. Entries that share a CDR3 protein sequence are merged under the most common genes and DNA. TCRdb, not the authors, supplied the V and J calls. Counted in this sample were some 880,000 distinct CDR3 sequences; roughly 34% of them appeared once. 10% to 15% of the sample rests with the top ten.

Study-wide findings and limitations: Estimates of total diversity based on one million sequenced T cells were regarded as lower bounds and as underestimates. Donor CMV infection status was unknown, potentially confounding age-related changes in expanded clonotypes. Observed TCR beta diversity correlated strongly with the percentage of naive T cells measured by flow cytometry. The long-lived group showed more naive CD4+ T cells, fewer expanded clones and increased TCR diversity than the aged group, suggesting age selection. As age increased, observed TCR beta diversity per million T cells dropped in a roughly linear way, and a significant reduction was already evident by age around 41. Bulk unsorted PBMC profiling prevented conclusive comparison of naive and antigen-experienced compartments.

The sequence was obtained from a young man in good health. Sample: blood. The chain was built from TRBV4-1 and TRBJ1-2, with 10 junctional bases fitting TRBD1. Here is the DNA: TGCGCCAGCAGCCCCAGGACAGGGGGAGCTAACTGTGGCTACACCTTC. It translates as CASSPRTGGANCGYTF.